What follows are 10 T cell receptor beta chains derived from one specimen sequenced in a study of T cells after somatic rescue of genetic block. The repertoire was sequenced with immunoSEQ multiplex PCR; TCRdb's copy has only in-frame clones and lacks some. This table has about 88,000 clones, more than 80% appearing once. Sequences were obtained from peripheral blood mononuclear cells (PBMCs). The receptors originated from a young woman.

CDR3 region: CASSAETGGLYNEQFF. The CDR3 region has the DNA TGTGCCAGCAGCGCAGAGACAGGGGGGCTCTACAATGAGCAGTTCTTC. This chain links TRBV5-4 with TRBJ2-1, with 9 bases matching TRBD1. The CDR3 extends over 16 amino acids. Trimming removed 4 bases from V and 3 bases from J; junction bases left unmatched: 8. CDR1 and CDR2 (germline): SGHNT, YYREEE (reference sequence).

This rearrangement joins TRBV6-4 to TRBJ1-5, with 9 bases that match TRBD1. CDR3 length: 17 amino acids. Germline loops: CDR1 MRHNA, CDR2 SNTAGT. V lost 2 bases to trimming and J lost 6 bases; unmatched junction nucleotides: 11. CDR3 residues: CASSDERDRVTSQPQHF. CDR3 bases: TGTGCCAGCAGTGACGAGCGGGACAGGGTAACGAGTCAGCCCCAGCATTTT.

The V gene is TRBV10-3, the J gene TRBJ2-1, with TRBD2 matching over 12 bases. The CDR3 spans 19 residues. Germline-derived CDR1 and CDR2 are ENHRY and SYGVKD. The junction had 10 bases not matched to a gene; V was cut back by 0 bases and J by 4 bases. The CDR3 sequence is CAISESLAGGPHYYNEQFF. The CDR3 DNA follows: TGTGCCATCAGTGAGTCACTAGCGGGAGGACCGCACTATTACAATGAGCAGTTCTTC.

The V call is TRBV11-2, the J call TRBJ1-2, with 8 bases that match TRBD1. V lost 6 bases, J lost 4 bases, and 13 bases stayed unmatched. This CDR3 is built from 16 residues. Germline lookup yields CDR1 SGHAT and CDR2 FQNNGV. This chain's CDR3 is CASRKTGAEPVYGYTF. The CDR3 coding sequence is TGTGCCAGCAGGAAGACAGGGGCCGAGCCTGTCTATGGCTACACCTTC. Full variable domain (missing parts from reference TRBV11-2 and TRBJ1-2): EAGVAQSPRYKIIEKRQSVAFWCNPISGHATLYWYQQILGQGPKLLIQFQNNGVVDDSQLPKDRFSAERLKGVDSTLKIQPAKLEDSAVYLCASRKTGAEPVYGYTFGSGTRLTVV.

In this sample, this clone turned up a few times. This chain connects TRBV7-2 to TRBJ1-3, with TRBD1 matching 7 bases. Germline CDR1 SGHTA, CDR2 FQGNSA. The CDR3 is 16 amino acids. V trimming: 5 bases; J trimming: 0 bases; junction bases outside the gene matches: 7. The CDR3, as DNA: TGTGCCAGCAGCGGACGACAGGGTCTCTCTGGAAACACCATATATTTT. It specifies CASSGRQGLSGNTIYF.

This rearrangement joins TRBV5-1 to TRBJ2-1, with TRBD2 matching over 10 bases. The CDR3 is 16 residues long. The trim removed 3 bases at V and 7 bases at J, leaving 10 bases unmatched. Germline CDR1 and CDR2: SGHRS and YFSETQ. The CDR3 region has the DNA TGCGCCAGCAGCTGGCTTACTAGCGGGAAGGGGAATGAGCAGTTCTTC. Translated, it gives CASSWLTSGKGNEQFF.

The rearrangement joins TRBV5-4 to TRBJ1-2; no firm D call. This CDR3 comprises 15 residues. V shed 0 bases and J shed 3 bases, with 12 bases lying between them. CDR1 is SGHNT and CDR2 is YYREEE in the germline V gene (reference sequence). The CDR3 DNA is TGTGCCAGCAGCTTGGGGCGATACGGGGACTATGGCTACACCTTC. Translation: CASSLGRYGDYGYTF. Full variable domain (missing parts from reference TRBV5-4 and TRBJ1-2): ETGVTQSPTHLIKTRGQQVTLRCSSQSGHNTVSWYQQALGQGPQFIFQYYREEENGRGNFPPRFSGLQFPNYSSELNVNALELDDSALYLCASSLGRYGDYGYTFGSGTRLTVV.

The chain links TRBV4-1 to TRBJ2-4; D unresolved. Germline loops: CDR1 MGHRA, CDR2 YSYEKL. Trimming stripped 5 bases from V and 6 bases from J, with 5 bases between. The CDR3 extends over 11 amino acids. The CDR3 bases are TGCGCCAGCAGCATGGGAAACATTCAGTACTTC. This gives the protein CASSMGNIQYF.

This sequence joins TRBV11-2 and TRBJ2-7, with 8 bases fitting TRBD2. Per the germline V gene, CDR1 is SGHAT and CDR2 is FQNNGV. The CDR3 has 15 amino acids. Unmatched junction bases numbered 4, after V lost 1 base and J lost 2 bases. The CDR3 coding sequence is TGTGCCAGCAGCTTAGCGGGCGGGAGGACCTACGAGCAGTACTTC. Translating gives CASSLAGGRTYEQYF.

The chain carries TRBV7-9 and TRBJ2-1, with D hard to call. Trimming took 8 bases from V and 0 from J, leaving 8 bases between them. Per germline, CDR1 SEHNR and CDR2 FQNEAQ (reference sequence). This CDR3 contains 13 residues. CDR3 protein: CASALLSYNEQFF. The CDR3 nucleotides read TGTGCCAGCGCATTACTCTCCTACAATGAGCAGTTCTTC.